The 10 T cell receptor beta chains below come from one sample, sequenced in a study of blood T cell repertoires in COVID-19. The assay was immunoSEQ multiplex PCR, and TCRdb's table has in-frame clones only and misses some. The profile shows 90,000 to 100,000 clones, 80% to 90% of them singletons. What was sequenced was peripheral blood. These receptors originate from a man older than 75 with acute or convalescent COVID-19.

The rearrangement joins TRBV5-5 to TRBJ1-1; TRBD1 agrees at 7 bases. The CDR3 has 17 amino acids. From germline, CDR1 is SGHKS and CDR2 YYEKEE (reference sequence). Unmatched junction bases numbered 8, after V lost 0 bases and J lost 0 bases. CDR3 in DNA: TGTGCCAGCAGCTTGGGGGGACAGCTTAGTATGAACACTGAAGCTTTCTTT. Its translation is CASSLGGQLSMNTEAFF.

This rearrangement joins TRBV10-3 to TRBJ2-2; D perhaps matches TRBD1 (5 bases). The germline gives CDR1 ENHRY, CDR2 SYGVKD. The ends were cut back, 0 bases at V and 5 bases at J, with 13 bases in the middle. The CDR3 has 16 amino acids. CDR3 residues: CAISESLGARTGELFF. DNA for the CDR3: TGTGCCATCAGTGAGTCTTTAGGGGCGAGGACCGGGGAGCTGTTTTTT.

The chain uses TRBV7-3 and TRBJ2-3; TRBD2 is a possible D gene (5 bases). The CDR3 length is 14 residues. CDR1 is SGHTA and CDR2 is FQGTGA in the germline V gene. Trimming cost V 5 bases and J 1 base, with 10 bases left between them. The CDR3 protein is CASSPVGGTDTQYF. CDR3 DNA: TGTGCCAGCAGCCCCGTCGGGGGCACAGATACGCAGTATTTT.

There are a few counts of this clone. The CDR3 loop is CASGFAGGYTF. CDR3 nucleotide sequence: TGTGCCAGTGGTTTCGCGGGTGGCTACACCTTC. The chain joins TRBV19 to TRBJ1-2, with D uncertain. V was shortened by 8 bases and J by 7 bases, with 11 bases between the two germline ends. Germline CDR1 is LNHDA and CDR2 is SQIVND (reference sequence). The CDR3 extends over 11 amino acids.

This chain links TRBV6-4 with TRBJ2-5, with D perhaps matching TRBD1 (6 bases). V lost 2 bases, J lost 5 bases, and 18 bases lay in between. Germline V CDR1 and CDR2: MRHNA, SNTAGT. CDR3 length: 16 amino acids. Written as DNA, the CDR3 is TGTGCCAGCAGTGACAGTTTACAGGGCCTGGGGGAGACCCAGTACTTC. Its translation is CASSDSLQGLGETQYF.

The gene calls are TRBV5-5 and TRBJ2-3; 9 bases agree with TRBD2. Germline assignment: CDR1 SGHKS and CDR2 YYEKEE (reference sequence). The CDR3 length is 16 residues. The V gene end was trimmed by 4 bases and the J gene end by 2 bases; junction bases not matched to a gene: 8. Written as DNA, the CDR3 is TGTGCCAGCAGCCCGGGACTAGCCGCCTACACAGATACGCAGTATTTT. The encoded protein is CASSPGLAAYTDTQYF.

The chain joins TRBV18 to TRBJ1-1; D remains ambiguous. Germline assignment: CDR1 KGHSH and CDR2 LQKENI. Trimming cost V 1 base and J 2 bases, with 8 bases left between them. CDR3 length: 14 residues. The CDR3 DNA follows: TGTGCCAGCTCACCACGAGGCGAAAACACTGAAGCTTTCTTT. Residues: CASSPRGENTEAFF.

This CDR3 reads CASSQWTEVTMSYTF. CDR3 nucleotide sequence: TGTGCCAGCAGCCAATGGACAGAAGTAACTATGAGCTACACCTTC. The J gene is TRBJ1-2, the V gene TRBV7-2, with D possibly matching TRBD1 (6 bases). Trimming left V 5 bases short and J 9 bases short, with 22 bases between. CDR1 is SGHTA, CDR2 FQGNSA, per germline. The CDR3 contains 15 residues.

This sequence joins TRBV6-5 and TRBJ2-7; the match to TRBD1 covers 7 bases. Germline loops: CDR1 MNHEY, CDR2 SVGAGI. V dropped 7 bases and J dropped 2; count of bases not matched to a gene: 2. The CDR3 totals 12 residues. CDR3 amino acids: CASMGTAYEQYF. In nucleotides, the CDR3 is TGTGCCAGCATGGGGACAGCCTACGAGCAGTACTTC.

This chain links TRBV7-2 with TRBJ1-1; TRBD1 matches 7 bases. Germline CDR1 is SGHTA and CDR2 is FQGNSA. With 5 bases clipped from V and 4 bases from J, the junction kept 4 bases outside the gene matches. The CDR3 extends over 13 amino acids. CDR3 sequence reads: CASSGQVATEAFF. DNA of the CDR3: TGTGCCAGCAGCGGACAGGTAGCCACTGAAGCTTTCTTT. Variable domain in full (rest from reference TRBV7-2 and TRBJ1-1): GAGVSQSPSNKVTEKGKDVELRCDPISGHTALYWYRQSLGQGLEFLIYFQGNSAPDKSGLPSDRFSAERTGGSVSTLTIQRTQQEDSAVYLCASSGQVATEAFFGQGTRLTVV.